The source of this T cell receptor beta chain is a study of blood T cell repertoires in COVID-19. Across the study: PBMCs, B-cell-depleted T cells, or T cells were the source of the cDNA or gDNA that made up the material.

In Seattle, patients joined the study during active infection and were tracked longitudinally. Data came from immunoSEQ multiplex PCR; TCRdb stores just in-frame clones and leaves some out. The sample has 100,000 to 150,000 clones; 85% to 90% are singletons. Sequences were obtained from peripheral blood. This clonotype was sampled from a woman of 80 years or more with COVID-19, enrolled during active disease.

The CDR3 sequence is CASSLALLGQGNTGELFF. The CDR3 coding sequence is TGTGCCAGCAGCTTAGCGTTATTGGGACAGGGGAACACCGGGGAGCTGTTTTTT. The J gene is TRBJ2-2, the V gene TRBV7-6; 9 bases align to TRBD1. The CDR3 extends over 18 amino acids. J lost 1 base, V lost 0 bases, and 6 bases had no gene match. Germline CDR1 SGHVS, CDR2 FNYEAQ.